A selection of T cell receptor beta chains follows, all from one sample in a study of blood T cells in healthy people across ages. TCRdb re-derived calls from the 5' RACE reads in MiXCR, one entry per CDR3 protein. The sample has roughly 2 million distinct CDR3 sequences, roughly 49% seen once. The sequenced sample was blood. The receptors were gathered from a woman in her thirties or forties in good health. The CDR3 runs from the conserved cysteine through the conserved F or W. A D gene is named only where the DNA matches it firmly. Expanded clones are given a class, and other clones once, few, many or no size at all.

V gene	D gene	J gene	clone size	CDR3 protein	CDR3 DNA
TRBV5-1	TRBD2	TRBJ2-1	.	CASSPGWLAGDNEQFF	TGCGCCAGCAGCCCTGGATGGCTAGCGGGGGACAATGAGCAGTTCTTC
TRBV7-2	.	TRBJ1-4	.	CASSLRTRGDEKLFF	TGTGCCAGCAGCTTACGTACCCGGGGGGATGAAAAACTGTTTTTT
TRBV20-1	.	TRBJ1-2	few	CSARDVQGNGYTF	TGCAGTGCTAGAGATGTTCAGGGAAATGGCTACACCTTC
TRBV10-3	.	TRBJ2-5	.	CAISESGVGETQYF	TGTGCCATCAGTGAATCAGGGGTCGGGGAGACCCAGTACTTC
TRBV27	.	TRBJ1-2	few	CASRSPGGGYGYTF	TGTGCCAGCAGATCCCCGGGCGGCGGCTATGGCTACACCTTC
TRBV27	.	TRBJ1-5	few	CASSYGHGNQPQHF	TGTGCCAGCAGTTATGGGCACGGTAATCAGCCCCAGCATTTT
TRBV7-2	.	TRBJ2-5	.	CASSLTFRGRSETQYF	TGTGCCAGCAGCTTAACATTTCGGGGGCGGTCAGAGACCCAGTACTTC
TRBV4-3	TRBD1	TRBJ2-7	.	CASSQRATGTGSYEQYF	TGCGCCAGCAGCCAACGAGCTACCGGGACAGGTTCCTACGAGCAGTACTTC
TRBV7-2	TRBD2	TRBJ2-5	.	CASSLGGGSSETQYF	TGTGCCAGCAGCTTAGGCGGGGGGAGCTCTGAGACCCAGTACTTC
TRBV27	.	TRBJ2-5	few	CASTHRETQYF	TGTGCCAGCACCCACAGGGAGACCCAGTACTTC